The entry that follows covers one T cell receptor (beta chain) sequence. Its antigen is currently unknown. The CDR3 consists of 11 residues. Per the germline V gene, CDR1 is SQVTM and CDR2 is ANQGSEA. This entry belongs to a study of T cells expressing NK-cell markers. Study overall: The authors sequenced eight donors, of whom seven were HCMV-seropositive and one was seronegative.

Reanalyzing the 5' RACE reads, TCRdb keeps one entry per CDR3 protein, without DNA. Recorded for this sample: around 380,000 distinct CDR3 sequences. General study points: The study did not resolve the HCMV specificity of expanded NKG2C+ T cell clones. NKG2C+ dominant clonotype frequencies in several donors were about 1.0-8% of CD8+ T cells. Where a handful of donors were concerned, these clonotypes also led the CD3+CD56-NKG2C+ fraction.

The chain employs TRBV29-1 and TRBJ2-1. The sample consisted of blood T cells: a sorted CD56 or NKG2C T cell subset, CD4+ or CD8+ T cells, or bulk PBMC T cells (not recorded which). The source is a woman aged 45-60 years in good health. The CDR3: CSVDSWNEQFF.